This T cell receptor (beta chain) was recorded in a study of glioma-infiltrating T cells after dendritic cell vaccination. J lost 5 bases, V lost 4 bases, and 8 bases had no gene match. Germline V gene lookup returns CDR1 SGHAT and CDR2 FQNNGV. This CDR3 has 15 amino acids. Findings and limits, study-wide: Estimated pretreatment TIL content predicted outcome after dendritic cell vaccination.

Notes on this clone: No antigen is known for it.

Time point indicated: after dendritic cell vaccination, including at tumor progression/relapse. Before vaccination, two weeks after the third vaccination, and at progression, PBMC were collected. Libraries were prepared by immunoSEQ multiplex PCR; TCRdb keeps only in-frame clonotypes and omits some of them. Of about 50,000 clones listed, around 85% are singletons. The sequence was collected from a human donor with glioblastoma. The chain recombines TRBV11-2 with TRBJ1-5; 7 bases are a match to TRBD1. This sample comprised blood, obtained after dendritic cell vaccination. The CDR3 is CASSSTGTADQPQHF. The DNA for the CDR3 is TGTGCCAGCAGCTCCACCGGGACAGCTGATCAGCCCCAGCATTTT.